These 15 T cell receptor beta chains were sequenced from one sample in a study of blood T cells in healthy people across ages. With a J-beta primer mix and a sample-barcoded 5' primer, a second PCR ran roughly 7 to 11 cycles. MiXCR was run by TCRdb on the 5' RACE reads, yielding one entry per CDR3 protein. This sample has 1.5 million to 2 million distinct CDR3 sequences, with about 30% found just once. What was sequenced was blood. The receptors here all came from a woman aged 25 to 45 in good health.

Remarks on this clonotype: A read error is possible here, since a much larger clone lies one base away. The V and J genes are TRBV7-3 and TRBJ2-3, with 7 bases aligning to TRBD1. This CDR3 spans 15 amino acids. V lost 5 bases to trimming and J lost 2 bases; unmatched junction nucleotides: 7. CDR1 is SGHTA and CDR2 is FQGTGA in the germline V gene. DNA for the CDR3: TGTGCCAGCAGCCCAACAGGGGCGCCCACAGATACGCAGTATTTT. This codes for CASSPTGAPTDTQYF.

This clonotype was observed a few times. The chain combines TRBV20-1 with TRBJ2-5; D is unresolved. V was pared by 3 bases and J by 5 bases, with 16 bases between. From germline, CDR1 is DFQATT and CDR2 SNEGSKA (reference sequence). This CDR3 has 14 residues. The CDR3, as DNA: TGCAGTGCTAGTACGGCAAATGCTGGGGAGACCCAGTACTTC. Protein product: CSASTANAGETQYF.

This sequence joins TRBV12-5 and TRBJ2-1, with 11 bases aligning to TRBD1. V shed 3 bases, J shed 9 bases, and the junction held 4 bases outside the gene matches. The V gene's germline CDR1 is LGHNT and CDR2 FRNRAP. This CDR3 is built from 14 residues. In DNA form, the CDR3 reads TGTGCTAGTGGTTTAGGGACAGGGGGTGGTGAGCAGTTCTTC. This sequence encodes CASGLGTGGGEQFF. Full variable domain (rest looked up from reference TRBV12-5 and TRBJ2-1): DARVTQTPRHKVTEMGQEVTMRCQPILGHNTVFWYRQTMMQGLELLAYFRNRAPLDDSGMPKDRFSAEMPDATLATLKIQPSEPRDSAVYFCASGLGTGGGEQFFGPGTRLTVL.

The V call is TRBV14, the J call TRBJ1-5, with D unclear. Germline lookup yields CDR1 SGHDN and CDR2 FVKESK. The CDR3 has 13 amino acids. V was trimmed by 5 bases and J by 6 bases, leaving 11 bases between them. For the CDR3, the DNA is TGTGCCAGCAGCGACTACAGCGGTCAGCCCCAGCATTTT. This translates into CASSDYSGQPQHF.

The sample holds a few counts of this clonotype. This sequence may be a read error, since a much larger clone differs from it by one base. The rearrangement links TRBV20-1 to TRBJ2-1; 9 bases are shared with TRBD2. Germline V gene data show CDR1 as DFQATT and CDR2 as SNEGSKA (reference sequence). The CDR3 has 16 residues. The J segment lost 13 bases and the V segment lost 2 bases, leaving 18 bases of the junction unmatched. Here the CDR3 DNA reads TGCAGTGCTAGAAAGGTAGCGGGGGCCGCTAAAGAGACCCAGTTCTTC. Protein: CSARKVAGAAKETQFF.

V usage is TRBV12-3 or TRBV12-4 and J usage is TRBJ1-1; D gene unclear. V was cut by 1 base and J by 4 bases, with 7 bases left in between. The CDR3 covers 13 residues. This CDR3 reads CASSLESSTEAFF. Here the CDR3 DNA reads TGTGCCAGCAGTTTAGAATCAAGCACTGAAGCTTTCTTT.

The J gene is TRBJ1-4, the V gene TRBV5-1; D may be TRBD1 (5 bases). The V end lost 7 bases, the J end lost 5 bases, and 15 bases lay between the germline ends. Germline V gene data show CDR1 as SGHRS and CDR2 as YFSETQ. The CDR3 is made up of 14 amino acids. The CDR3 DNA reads TGCGCCAGCTCCAGGGACGGGAAGAATGAAAAACTGTTTTTT. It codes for CASSRDGKNEKLFF.

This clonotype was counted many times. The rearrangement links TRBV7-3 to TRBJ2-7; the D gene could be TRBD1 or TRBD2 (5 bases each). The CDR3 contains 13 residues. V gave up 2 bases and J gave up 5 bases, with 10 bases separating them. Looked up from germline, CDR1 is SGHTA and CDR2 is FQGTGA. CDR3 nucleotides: TGTGCCAGCAGCTTACGAGGGGTAAACGAGCAGTACTTC. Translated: CASSLRGVNEQYF.

Written as DNA, the CDR3 is TGTGCCAGTCGAGGGGACCCATACTACGAGCAGTACTTC. This codes for CASRGDPYYEQYF. This chain connects TRBV19 to TRBJ2-7; TRBD1 or TRBD2 may be the D gene (5 bases each). Germline V gene sequence: CDR1 LNHDA, CDR2 SQIVND (reference sequence). Trimming left V 8 bases short and J 3 bases short, with 14 bases between. This CDR3 has 13 amino acids.

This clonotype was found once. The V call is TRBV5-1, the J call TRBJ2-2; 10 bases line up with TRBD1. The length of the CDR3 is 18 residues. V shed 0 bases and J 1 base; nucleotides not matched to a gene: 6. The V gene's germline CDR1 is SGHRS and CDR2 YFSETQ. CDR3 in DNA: TGCGCCAGCAGCTTGGAGTTCGACAGGGGGCGGAACACCGGGGAGCTGTTTTTT. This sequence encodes CASSLEFDRGRNTGELFF. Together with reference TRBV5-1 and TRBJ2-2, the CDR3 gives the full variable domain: KAGVTQTPRYLIKTRGQQVTLSCSPISGHRSVSWYQQTPGQGLQFLFEYFSETQRNKGNFPGRFSGRQFSNSRSEMNVSTLELGDSALYLCASSLEFDRGRNTGELFFGEGSRLTVL.

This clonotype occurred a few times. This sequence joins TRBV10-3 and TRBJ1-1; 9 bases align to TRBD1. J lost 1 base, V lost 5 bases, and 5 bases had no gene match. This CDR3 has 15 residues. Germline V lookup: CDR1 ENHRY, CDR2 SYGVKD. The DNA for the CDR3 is TGTGCCATCAGTCCCGGGACAGGGACGAACACTGAAGCTTTCTTT. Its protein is CAISPGTGTNTEAFF.

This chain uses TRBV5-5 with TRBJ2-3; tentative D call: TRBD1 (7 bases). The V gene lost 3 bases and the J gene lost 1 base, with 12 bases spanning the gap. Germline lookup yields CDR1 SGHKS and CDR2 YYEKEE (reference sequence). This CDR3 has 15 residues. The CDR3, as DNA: TGTGCCAGCAGCTGGAGGGACAGCCGCACAGATACGCAGTATTTT. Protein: CASSWRDSRTDTQYF.

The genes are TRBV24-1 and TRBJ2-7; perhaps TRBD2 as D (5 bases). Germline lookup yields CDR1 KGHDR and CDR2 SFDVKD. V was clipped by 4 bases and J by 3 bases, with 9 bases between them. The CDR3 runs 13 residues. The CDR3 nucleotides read TGTGCCACCAGTGACCCGGGGATCTACGAGCAGTACTTC. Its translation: CATSDPGIYEQYF.

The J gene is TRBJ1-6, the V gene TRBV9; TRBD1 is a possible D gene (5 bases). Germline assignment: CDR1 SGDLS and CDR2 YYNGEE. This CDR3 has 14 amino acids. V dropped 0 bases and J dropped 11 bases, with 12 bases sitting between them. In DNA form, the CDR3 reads TGTGCCAGCAGCGTAGAAGGGGCCCAGACACCCCTCCACTTT. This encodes CASSVEGAQTPLHF.

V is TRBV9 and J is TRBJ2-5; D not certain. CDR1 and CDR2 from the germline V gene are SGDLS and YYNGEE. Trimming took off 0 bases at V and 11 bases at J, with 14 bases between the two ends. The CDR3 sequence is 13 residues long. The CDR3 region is CASSVVPDEEQYF. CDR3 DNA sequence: TGTGCCAGCAGCGTAGTGCCTGATGAGGAGCAGTACTTC.